The 22 T cell receptor beta chains presented below share a single source sample, sequenced in a study of T cells in Graves' hyperthyroidism and ophthalmopathy. From RNA transcripts, TCR beta CDR3 regions were amplified. During a first-round RT-PCR of the TCR CDR3, the HTBI primer set was used. One entry per CDR3 protein, called by TCRdb with MiXCR from the multiplex PCR reads. This sample has hundreds of thousands of distinct CDR3 sequences, with approximately 24% found just once. Sample: blood. The receptors were gathered from a woman in her twenties or thirties with Graves' ophthalmopathy.

This clonotype was observed many times. The chain recombines TRBV4-3 with TRBJ2-7, with 9 nucleotides matching TRBD2. CDR1 LGHNA and CDR2 YSLEER come from the germline V gene. V shed 4 bases and J 0 bases; nucleotides not matched to a gene: 4. The CDR3 sequence is 15 residues long. The CDR3 DNA follows: TGCGCCAGCAGCCTCGTAGCGGGGGCCTCCTACGAGCAGTACTTC. Encoded protein: CASSLVAGASYEQYF.

Ten or more counts support this clonotype. The chain has TRBV4-3 and TRBJ1-2; D call uncertain. This CDR3 spans 14 amino acids. The ends were cut back, 4 bases at V and 5 bases at J, with 14 bases in the middle. CDR1 is LGHNA, CDR2 YSLEER, per germline. CDR3 protein: CASSRSGGKYGYTF. CDR3 nucleotide sequence: TGCGCCAGCAGCCGATCGGGCGGGAAGTATGGCTACACCTTC.

The V and J genes are TRBV15 and TRBJ2-2; 7 nucleotides agree with TRBD2. The CDR3 totals 17 residues. CDR1 and CDR2 (germline): LNHNV, YYDKDF (reference sequence). J lost 6 bases, V lost 4 bases, and 14 bases had no gene match. This CDR3 is CATSTDVREEYAGELFF. DNA of the CDR3: TGTGCCACCAGCACCGACGTTCGGGAGGAGTACGCCGGGGAGCTGTTTTTT. Filled out from reference TRBV15 and TRBJ2-2, the complete variable domain reads DAMVIQNPRYQVTQFGKPVTLSCSQTLNHNVMYWYQQKSSQAPKLLFHYYDKDFNNEADTPDNFQSRRPNTSFCFLDIRSPGLGDTAMYLCATSTDVREEYAGELFFGEGSRLTVL.

The genes are TRBV11-2 and TRBJ1-2; D gene uncertain. Germline V gene sequence: CDR1 SGHAT, CDR2 FQNNGV. V lost 1 base, J lost 9 bases, and 9 bases lay in between. The CDR3 spans 12 residues. The CDR3 DNA is TGTGCCAGCAGCTTAGGGACGAGCAGCTACACCTTC. Amino acid sequence: CASSLGTSSYTF. The whole variable domain, filled in from reference TRBV11-2 and TRBJ1-2, reads EAGVAQSPRYKIIEKRQSVAFWCNPISGHATLYWYQQILGQGPKLLIQFQNNGVVDDSQLPKDRFSAERLKGVDSTLKIQPAKLEDSAVYLCASSLGTSSYTFGSGTRLTVV.

This clonotype has a handful of counts. The V and J genes are TRBV20-1 and TRBJ2-2; TRBD2 matches 7 bases. In germline, CDR1 is DFQATT, CDR2 SNEGSKA (reference sequence). The trim removed 3 bases at V and 5 bases at J, leaving 6 bases unmatched. The CDR3 spans 14 residues. This CDR3 reads CSASRPAGTGELFF. The DNA of the CDR3 is TGCAGTGCTAGCAGGCCAGCGGGAACCGGGGAGCTGTTTTTT.

This clonotype appeared a few times. The chain links TRBV12-3 or TRBV12-4 to TRBJ1-1; 9 nucleotides agree with TRBD1. The CDR3 runs to 14 residues. V was pared by 6 bases and J by 7 bases, with 9 bases of the junction left unmatched. This CDR3 reads CASRRMDRGGEAFF. The CDR3 nucleotides read TGTGCCAGCAGACGCATGGACAGGGGCGGTGAAGCTTTCTTT.

The chain links TRBV7-8 to TRBJ2-2, with TRBD2 as a possible D gene (5 bases). The germline V gene encodes CDR1 SGHVS and CDR2 FQNEAQ. Trimming shortened V by 7 bases and J by 6 bases, and 18 bases separated the two germline ends. The CDR3 consists of 15 residues. CDR3 residues: CASKLEGSLAGELFF. DNA of the CDR3: TGTGCCAGCAAGTTAGAAGGGAGTCTCGCCGGGGAGCTGTTTTTT.

This clonotype has a count of ten or more. The rearrangement uses TRBV7-6 and TRBJ2-5, with D possibly TRBD2 on 7 matching bases. The CDR3 contains 14 residues. The V gene lost 5 bases and the J gene lost 5 bases, with 15 bases spanning the gap. Germline-derived CDR1 and CDR2 are SGHVS and FNYEAQ. CDR3 in amino acids: CASSVGGPRETQYF. In nucleotides, the CDR3 is TGTGCCAGCAGCGTGGGGGGGCCGAGGGAGACCCAGTACTTC.

This clonotype was seen repeatedly, ten times or more. The chain carries TRBV6-1 and TRBJ2-4; D unclear. Germline V CDR1 and CDR2: MNHNS, SASEGT. Trimming took off 1 base at V and 0 bases at J, with 10 bases between the two ends. The CDR3 has 16 residues. CDR3 nucleotides: TGTGCCAGCAGTGAAGAATGGGAAGGAGCCAAAAACATTCAGTACTTC. Its protein product is CASSEEWEGAKNIQYF.

Concerning this clonotype itself: A much larger clonotype is one base distant, so this may be a read error. V usage is TRBV12-3 or TRBV12-4 and J usage is TRBJ2-2, with 9 bases matching TRBD1. Trimming cost V 5 bases and J 7 bases; bases outside gene matches: 11. This CDR3 region has 16 residues. Written as DNA, the CDR3 is TGTGCCAGCAGTGACCACGGGACAGGGAAGTTCGGGGAGCTGTTTTTT. It is translated as CASSDHGTGKFGELFF.

Many counts were recorded for this clonotype. V and J are TRBV7-2 and TRBJ2-5; D is uncertain. The germline V gene has CDR1 SGHTA and CDR2 FQGNSA. The ends were cut back, 4 bases at V and 2 bases at J, with 14 bases in the middle. This CDR3 has 15 amino acids. Written as DNA, the CDR3 is TGTGCCAGCAGCTCCAGAGATCTACTGCAAGAGACCCAGTACTTC. It translates to CASSSRDLLQETQYF.

Ten or more counts support this clonotype. A read error is likely, as this CDR3 ends without the conserved phenylalanine or tryptophan. CDR3 sequence reads: CASSVGQGLDQPQHL. CDR3 nucleotides: TGTGCCAGCAGCGTAGGACAGGGTCTCGATCAGCCCCAGCATCTT. The chain employs TRBV9 and TRBJ1-5, with 7 positions matching TRBD1. The CDR3 loop spans 15 amino acids. CDR1 is SGDLS and CDR2 is YYNGEE in the germline V gene. Germline trimming cut 0 bases from V and 5 bases from J; bases unmatched to any gene: 5.

This clonotype was observed at least ten times. V and J are TRBV29-1 and TRBJ1-5; TRBD1 is a possible D gene (5 bases). V shed 3 bases and J shed 0 bases, with 6 bases lying between them. Germline CDR1 and CDR2: SQVTM and ANQGSEA. This CDR3 has 13 amino acids. CDR3 bases: TGCAGCGTTGAGGGGGATAGCAATCAGCCCCAGCATTTT. Translating gives CSVEGDSNQPQHF.

This clonotype occurred many times. The V call is TRBV6-2 or TRBV6-3, the J call TRBJ2-6; D call uncertain. V lost 0 bases and J 0 bases, leaving 6 bases between the germline ends. The length of the CDR3 is 16 residues. Germline V gene data show CDR1 as MNHEY and CDR2 as SVGEGT. As DNA, the CDR3 is TGTGCCAGCAGTTACTCGATCTCCTCTGGGGCCAACGTCCTGACTTTC. Protein sequence: CASSYSISSGANVLTF.

This clonotype came up a few times. This chain connects TRBV5-6 to TRBJ1-2, with 9 positions matching TRBD1. The junction had 10 bases not matched to a gene; V was cut back by 4 bases and J by 6 bases. Germline CDR1 is SGHDT and CDR2 is YYEEEE. The CDR3 consists of 15 residues. The CDR3 spells CASSHPGQGGDGYTF. CDR3 DNA sequence: TGTGCCAGCAGCCACCCGGGACAGGGAGGCGATGGCTACACCTTC.

This chain uses TRBV29-1 with TRBJ1-1; D is possibly TRBD1 (6 bases). V dropped 8 bases and J dropped 2 bases, with 12 bases sitting between them. CDR1 is SQVTM and CDR2 is ANQGSEA in the germline V gene. The CDR3 totals 12 residues. The CDR3 spells CSILQGNTEAFF. CDR3 sequence (DNA): TGCAGCATATTACAGGGCAACACTGAAGCTTTCTTT.

This clonotype was counted at least ten times. The rearrangement joins TRBV20-1 to TRBJ2-6; D possibly corresponds to TRBD1 (5 bases). V was clipped by 6 bases and J by 1 base, with 10 bases between them. The germline gives CDR1 DFQATT, CDR2 SNEGSKA (reference sequence). The CDR3 consists of 14 residues. CDR3 loop: CSAPSGSGANVLTF. The CDR3 DNA follows: TGCAGTGCCCCATCAGGGTCTGGGGCCAACGTCCTGACTTTC.

Concerning this clonotype itself: This may be a read error: a much more frequent sequence differs by one nucleotide. This chain connects TRBV6-5 to TRBJ2-7; D unclear. Germline loops: CDR1 MNHEY, CDR2 SVGAGI. Trimming stripped 0 bases from V and 0 bases from J, with 3 bases between. The CDR3 consists of 13 residues. In nucleotides, the CDR3 is TGTGCCAGCAGTTACTCGATCTCCTACGAGCAGTACTTC. Amino acids: CASSYSISYEQYF.

This clonotype was counted ten times or more. V is TRBV30 and J is TRBJ1-2; D not resolved. This CDR3 contains 12 residues. The germline CDR1 and CDR2 sequences are GTSNPN and SVGIG (reference sequence). V lost 5 bases and J 2 bases, leaving 9 bases between the germline ends. CDR3 region: CAWGRRNYGYTF. CDR3 DNA sequence: TGTGCCTGGGGGCGCCGCAACTATGGCTACACCTTC.

The chain couples TRBV11-1 to TRBJ1-2; 8 bases align to TRBD1. The length of the CDR3 is 16 residues. V was pared by 0 bases and J by 6 bases, with 9 bases of the junction left unmatched. The germline CDR1 and CDR2 sequences are SGHAT and FQDESV (reference sequence). CDR3 in DNA: TGTGCCAGCAGCTTAGCGTTCCCGGCAGGGGGCAATGGCTACACCTTC. Protein product: CASSLAFPAGGNGYTF.

This clonotype showed up many times. The chain combines TRBV19 with TRBJ1-1; 7 bases line up with TRBD1. The V and J ends lost 5 bases and 7 bases, in that order; junction bases with no gene match: 4. The CDR3 sequence is 12 residues long. Germline loops: CDR1 LNHDA, CDR2 SQIVND (reference sequence). The CDR3, as DNA: TGTGCCAGTAGTTATACAGGGGTTGAAGCTTTCTTT. Translated, it gives CASSYTGVEAFF.

This clonotype was detected many times. The rearrangement uses TRBV20-1 and TRBJ2-3; 9 nucleotides line up with TRBD2. V dropped 5 bases and J dropped 2; count of bases not matched to a gene: 8. The germline V gene encodes CDR1 DFQATT and CDR2 SNEGSKA (reference sequence). The CDR3 consists of 15 residues. The CDR3 DNA sequence: TGCAGTGCTCCGGCTAGCGGGGAGTCCACAGATACGCAGTATTTT. It translates to CSAPASGESTDTQYF.